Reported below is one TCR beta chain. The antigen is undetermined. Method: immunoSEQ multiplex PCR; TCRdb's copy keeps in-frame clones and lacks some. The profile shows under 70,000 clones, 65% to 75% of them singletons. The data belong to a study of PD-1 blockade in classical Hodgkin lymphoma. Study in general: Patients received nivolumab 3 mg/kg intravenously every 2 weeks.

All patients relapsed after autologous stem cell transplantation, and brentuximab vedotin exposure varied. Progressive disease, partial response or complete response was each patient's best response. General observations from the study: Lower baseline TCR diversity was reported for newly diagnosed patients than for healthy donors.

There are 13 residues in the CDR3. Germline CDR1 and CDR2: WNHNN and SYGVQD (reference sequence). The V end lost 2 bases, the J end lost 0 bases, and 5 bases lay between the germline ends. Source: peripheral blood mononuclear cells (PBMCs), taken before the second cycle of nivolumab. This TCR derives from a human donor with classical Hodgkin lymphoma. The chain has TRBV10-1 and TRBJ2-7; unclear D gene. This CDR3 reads CASSEGFSYEQYF. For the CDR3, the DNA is TGCGCCAGCAGTGAGGGGTTCTCCTACGAGCAGTACTTC.